This T cell receptor (beta chain) was sequenced during a study of spatial heterogeneity in lung cancer (dated by TCRdb to between 2018 and 2020). Notes on the research overall: The donors were 60 to 80 patients from the lung TRACERx cohort who had early-stage, untreated non-small cell lung cancer. Follow-up PBMC samples were sequenced whenever the samples were available, and the median time to follow-up was roughly 2 years after resection. In the raw uncorrected reads, each unique combination of TCR and UMI appeared more than ten times on average. At surgery, some 200 tumor regions, around 65 matched nontumor lung samples and 45 to 60 PBMC samples were TCR-sequenced for both alpha and beta chains. The study quantitatively compared TCR alpha and beta repertoires across multiple tumor regions, matched nontumor lung and blood in non-small cell lung cancer. Beta-chain transcripts were consistently detected in greater numbers than alpha-chain transcripts, which likely reflected higher beta-chain transcript abundance. The study linked features of the TCR repertoire to counts of nonsynonymous mutations, which were determined by whole-exome sequencing of tumor tissue.

The time point label of this sample denotes: blood at routine non-recurrence follow-up after resection. For TCR sequencing, whole RNA was extracted from tumor and nontumor lung tissue, or from cryopreserved PBMC samples, and no cell sorting was done. A patient was chosen for TCR sequencing only when enough RNA was available from at least two tumor regions. Library generation was performed with 5' RACE. Sequencing used a NextSeq 500. The TCR library protocol attached a unique molecular identifier to each TCR cDNA molecule to allow correction of PCR and sequencing errors. The original pipeline was this. Decombinator tools were used for TCR identification, UMI-based error correction and CDR3 extraction. Expanded TCRs were defined as those above a frequency of 2 per 1,000, corresponding to the top 1% of the tumor frequency distribution. Each repertoire was subsampled 100 times to 5,000 TCRs, after which Renyi diversity was computed with the R vegan package. CDR3 similarity networks were built from amino acid triplet string-kernel similarity, with CDR3s being connected when pairwise similarity was above 0.82. The public reads were reprocessed in TCRdb via fastp at Q25 and MiXCR, keeping in-frame beta chains. Each entry merges the rows of one CDR3 protein and shows their most common DNA and genes. The V and J calls shown here were made by TCRdb, not taken from the authors' results. The sample table records 110,000 or so distinct CDR3 sequences; approximately 10% of these occur just once. Jointly, the top ten make up 24% of the sample.

This clonotype occurred many times. Its antigen is currently not known. No much larger clone is present one base from it, and per-base qualities are unavailable. Overall results and qualifications from the work: Confirming at a functional level the hypothesis that regional TCRs recognize regional mutations was considered to require additional single-cell paired TCR alpha and beta sequencing. Comparisons of baseline and follow-up blood repertoires included only around 13 patients. Ubiquitous expanded tumor TCRs were detected in blood more often at tumor resection than at routine follow-up.

This clonotype was obtained from a female donor with early-stage non-small cell lung cancer. Sequenced here: PBMCs, sampled at follow-up.

The CDR3 protein sequence reads: CSATGGRNEQFF. Here is the DNA: TGCAGCGCCACTGGCGGGAGAAATGAGCAGTTCTTC. Rearrangement joined TRBV29-1 to TRBJ2-1; TRBD2 matches 7 bases in the middle. Clipping removes 7 bases from V and 7 bases from J, with 7 as the unmatched junction base count. The CDR3 spans 12 residues, from the cysteine through the phenylalanine. CDR3 DNA is the only sequence kept; it has 36 bases, read in frame from the first base. The germline V gene encodes CDR1 SQVTM and CDR2 ANQGSEA.